The 18 T cell receptor beta chains presented below share a single source sample, sequenced in a study of cytotoxic CD8 clonotypes in ibrutinib-treated CLL. The repertoire was sequenced with immunoSEQ multiplex PCR; TCRdb's copy has only in-frame clones and lacks some. The sample has 140,000 or so clones, approximately 81% seen once. This specimen consisted of PBMCs, obtained after 12 months of ibrutinib treatment. These receptor sequences come from a human donor with chronic lymphocytic leukemia.

The rearrangement uses TRBV9 and TRBJ1-1; 8 nucleotides match TRBD1. V dropped 3 bases and J dropped 4; count of bases not matched to a gene: 11. The CDR3 loop spans 16 amino acids. Germline-derived CDR1 and CDR2 are SGDLS and YYNGEE. For the CDR3, the DNA is TGTGCCAGCAGCGCCGGGACAGGAGACATGAGCACTGAAGCTTTCTTT. Encoded protein: CASSAGTGDMSTEAFF.

V is TRBV15 and J is TRBJ2-5; D gene unclear. This CDR3 has 12 residues. V shed 1 base and J shed 5 bases, with 5 bases lying between them. Germline CDR1 is LNHNV and CDR2 is YYDKDF (reference sequence). CDR3 amino acids: CATSRASETQYF. Written as DNA, the CDR3 is TGTGCCACCAGCAGAGCTTCGGAGACCCAGTACTTC.

The chain employs TRBV9 and TRBJ2-7, with 8 nucleotides matching TRBD1. The junction had 3 bases not matched to a gene; V was cut back by 0 bases and J by 4 bases. The V gene's germline CDR1 is SGDLS and CDR2 YYNGEE. The CDR3 runs to 14 residues. CDR3 protein: CASSVGTGFYEQYF. In nucleotides, the CDR3 is TGTGCCAGCAGCGTAGGGACAGGGTTTTACGAGCAGTACTTC.

The chain recombines TRBV7-6 with TRBJ2-1; 13 bases align to TRBD2. Germline values: CDR1 SGHVS, CDR2 FNYEAQ. CDR3 length equals 17 residues. V lost 3 bases and J lost 6; bases outside the gene matches: 8. CDR3 amino acids: CASSFTSGRAGTNEQFF. The CDR3 DNA reads TGTGCCAGCAGCTTCACTAGCGGGAGGGCCGGGACCAATGAGCAGTTCTTC.

J is TRBJ2-7 and V is TRBV21-1; TRBD1, the D gene given by the table, was not confirmed from the DNA. TRBV21-1 is a listed pseudogene. There are 16 residues in the CDR3. The CDR3 here is CASSKLNRQVDYEQYF. As DNA, the CDR3 is TGTGCCAGCAGCAAACTTAATCGACAGGTAGACTACGAGCAGTACTTC.

The sample holds a few counts of this clone. CDR3 in DNA: TGTGCCTGGATGGGAGAATCTGGAAACACCATATATTTT. Translation: CAWMGESGNTIYF. The chain is built from TRBV30 and TRBJ1-3; unclear D gene. CDR1 is GTSNPN and CDR2 is SVGIG in the germline V gene (reference sequence). With 4 bases removed from V and 1 base from J, the gap between germline ends came to 8 bases. The CDR3 extends over 13 amino acids.

V usage is TRBV6-5 and J usage is TRBJ1-5; no clear D. CDR3 length: 14 amino acids. Trimming removed 5 bases from V and 0 bases from J, with 8 bases in between. Germline loops: CDR1 MNHEY, CDR2 SVGAGI. This CDR3 reads CASSESYSNQPQHF. The CDR3 DNA reads TGTGCCAGCAGTGAATCCTATAGCAATCAGCCCCAGCATTTT.

The chain recombines TRBV10-3 with TRBJ1-2; 10 positions agree with TRBD1. Germline-derived CDR1 and CDR2 are ENHRY and SYGVKD. Germline trimming cut 8 bases from V and 3 bases from J; bases unmatched to any gene: 6. This CDR3 has 14 amino acids. CDR3 bases: TGTGCCATCGCGGCCGGGACAGGGGACTATGGCTACACCTTC. Translating gives CAIAAGTGDYGYTF.

The rearrangement joins TRBV6-1 to TRBJ1-2; D is perhaps TRBD1 (6 bases). Trimming stripped 7 bases from V and 0 bases from J, with 12 bases between. This CDR3 contains 14 residues. Germline V gives CDR1 MNHNS, CDR2 SASEGT. CDR3: CASKRDTSNYGYTF. The CDR3 nucleotides read TGTGCCAGCAAGCGGGACACATCTAACTATGGCTACACCTTC.

The CDR3, as DNA: TGTGCCAGCAGACGTGAGTCCGGGTCAAAGGGCGATGAGCAGTTCTTC. As protein: CASRRESGSKGDEQFF. The chain links TRBV7-9 to TRBJ2-1, with D unclear. The CDR3 runs to 16 residues. V was clipped by 6 bases and J by 8 bases, with 23 bases between them. Germline CDR1 SEHNR, CDR2 FQNEAQ (reference sequence).

The J gene is TRBJ1-5, the V gene TRBV28, with a weak D call TRBD1 (6 bases). V was cut by 6 bases and J by 0 bases, with 12 bases left in between. CDR3 length equals 15 residues. CDR1 is MDHEN, CDR2 SYDVKM, per germline. CDR3 sequence: CASRPGANSNQPQHF. CDR3 sequence (DNA): TGTGCCAGCAGGCCGGGGGCGAATAGCAATCAGCCCCAGCATTTT.

The chain has TRBV2 and TRBJ1-5, with D possibly being TRBD1 (6 bases). This CDR3 region has 16 residues. Germline CDR1 is SNHLY and CDR2 is FYNNEI. The V end was cut by 8 bases, the J end by 5 bases, with 22 bases between. The CDR3: CASGGQGFVDYQPQHF. CDR3 nucleotides: TGTGCCAGCGGTGGCCAGGGGTTTGTCGACTATCAGCCCCAGCATTTT.

This clone was seen just once. The chain is built from TRBV7-8 and TRBJ2-7, with D hard to call. The V and J ends lost 2 bases and 2 bases respectively, with 4 bases between them. The CDR3 has 12 residues. The germline gives CDR1 SGHVS, CDR2 FQNEAQ. The CDR3 sequence: CASSLLTYEQYF. For the CDR3, the DNA is TGTGCCAGCAGCTTACTCACCTACGAGCAGTACTTC.

The sample holds one count of this clone. The chain recombines TRBV7-6 with TRBJ2-1; maybe TRBD2 (6 bases). The germline CDR1 and CDR2 sequences are SGHVS and FNYEAQ. The V end lost 1 base, the J end lost 9 bases, and 16 bases lay between the germline ends. The CDR3 extends over 15 amino acids. This CDR3 is CASSLGLGTGVEQFF. As DNA, the CDR3 is TGTGCCAGCAGCTTAGGTCTCGGGACGGGAGTTGAGCAGTTCTTC.

This chain links TRBV11-2 with TRBJ2-5, with TRBD1 matching 9 bases. This CDR3 spans 16 amino acids. V was clipped by 5 bases and J by 2 bases; unmatched bases: 9. Germline loops: CDR1 SGHAT, CDR2 FQNNGV. CDR3 in DNA: TGTGCCAGCAGCGCTCGCTTAGACAGGGGGCAAGAGACCCAGTACTTC. Protein product: CASSARLDRGQETQYF.

V is TRBV27 and J is TRBJ2-5, with D tentatively TRBD1 or TRBD2 (5 bases each). With 3 bases removed from V and 5 bases from J, the gap between germline ends came to 16 bases. This CDR3 region has 15 residues. From germline, CDR1 is MNHEY and CDR2 SMNVEV (reference sequence). The DNA of the CDR3 is TGTGCCAGCAGTTTGTGGGACGGGACGTCTGAGACCCAGTACTTC. This gives the protein CASSLWDGTSETQYF.

This clone was counted a few times. This rearrangement joins TRBV2 to TRBJ1-2, with D possibly being TRBD1 (6 bases). This CDR3 comprises 14 residues. V was pared by 4 bases and J by 4 bases, with 13 bases between. Germline V gene lookup returns CDR1 SNHLY and CDR2 FYNNEI. The CDR3 loop is CASSVWDTFYGYTF. Here the CDR3 DNA reads TGTGCCAGCAGTGTCTGGGACACCTTCTATGGCTACACCTTC.

The V and J genes are TRBV27 and TRBJ1-1, with unresolved D. The CDR3 spans 15 residues. The germline V and J ends were trimmed by 0 bases and 0 bases, with 8 bases remaining between them. CDR1 is MNHEY, CDR2 SMNVEV, per germline (reference sequence). CDR3: CASSLSDPLNTEAFF. DNA of the CDR3: TGTGCCAGCAGTTTATCGGACCCACTGAACACTGAAGCTTTCTTT.